The rows below give T cell receptor beta chains drawn from one sample of a study of shared clonotypes between healthy human individuals. Using immunoSEQ multiplex PCR, the repertoire was profiled, and TCRdb retains in-frame clones only, with some absent. The repertoire includes over a million clones, roughly 96% of them detected once, and about 1% sits in the top ten. Sequencing input: naive CD4+ T cells sorted from blood. Receptor source: a man aged 25 to 40 in good health. Each CDR3 is given with its conserved first and last residue. D genes are given only for firm matches. Only part of the rows carry a size: once, few, many, or a class if the clone is expanded.

CDR3 DNA: TGTGCCTGGAGTGTATTTCTTGGAGGACAGGGGAAAAAACTGTTTTTT
CDR3 protein: CAWSVFLGGQGKKLFF
clone size: -
J gene: TRBJ1-4
V gene: TRBV30
D gene: TRBD1

CDR3 DNA: TGTGCCAGCAGCCGCTTTACAGGGGGCACTGAAGCTTTCTTT
CDR3 protein: CASSRFTGGTEAFF
clone size: -
J gene: TRBJ1-1
V gene: TRBV14
D gene: TRBD1

CDR3 DNA: TGTGCCACCAGCAGAGGTCAGTTGCCCCAGCATTTT
CDR3 protein: CATSRGQLPQHF
clone size: -
J gene: TRBJ1-5
V gene: TRBV15
D gene: -

CDR3 DNA: TGTGCCAGCAGTCAGGGCGATGCAACTAATGAAAAACTGTTTTTT
CDR3 protein: CASSQGDATNEKLFF
clone size: -
J gene: TRBJ1-4
V gene: TRBV6-5
D gene: -

CDR3 DNA: TGCGCCAGCAGTGGGCTTCCGGACGATGAGCAGTTCTTC
CDR3 protein: CASSGLPDDEQFF
clone size: -
J gene: TRBJ2-1
V gene: TRBV10-1
D gene: -

CDR3 DNA: TGTGCCAGCAGTTTACCGGCTCAGGAGACCCAGTACTTC
CDR3 protein: CASSLPAQETQYF
clone size: -
J gene: TRBJ2-5
V gene: TRBV28
D gene: -

CDR3 DNA: TGTGCCAGCAGCGTAGTGGTAGCGGGAGATGAGCAGTTCTTC
CDR3 protein: CASSVVVAGDEQFF
clone size: -
J gene: TRBJ2-1
V gene: TRBV9
D gene: TRBD2

CDR3 DNA: TGCAGCGTGGGCGGAGGGGCGGGATTCTACGAGCAGTACTTC
CDR3 protein: CSVGGGAGFYEQYF
clone size: -
J gene: TRBJ2-7
V gene: TRBV29-1
D gene: -

CDR3 DNA: TGTGCCAGCAGCGTGGGCCTCCCAGGGGACAGGTCTAATCAGCCCCAGCATTTT
CDR3 protein: CASSVGLPGDRSNQPQHF
clone size: -
J gene: TRBJ1-5
V gene: TRBV9
D gene: TRBD1

CDR3 DNA: TGCGCCAGCAAATGGGACAGCACCGGGGAGCTGTTTTTT
CDR3 protein: CASKWDSTGELFF
clone size: -
J gene: TRBJ2-2
V gene: TRBV5-1
D gene: TRBD1

CDR3 DNA: TGTGCCAGCACGGATGGGACTAGCGCCTACAATGAGCAGTTCTTC
CDR3 protein: CASTDGTSAYNEQFF
clone size: -
J gene: TRBJ2-1
V gene: TRBV5-4
D gene: TRBD2

CDR3 DNA: TGTGCCAGCAGCTTAGCGGCTGGGGCGCTGGGGGCCAACGTCCTGACTTTC
CDR3 protein: CASSLAAGALGANVLTF
clone size: -
J gene: TRBJ2-6
V gene: TRBV7-2
D gene: -

CDR3 DNA: TGTGCCAGCAGCCAAGAAACGGGCGGCACTGAAGCTTTCTTT
CDR3 protein: CASSQETGGTEAFF
clone size: -
J gene: TRBJ1-1
V gene: TRBV14
D gene: -

CDR3 DNA: TGCGCCAGCAGCTCTCGGGGGGGAGCATACGAGCAGTACTTC
CDR3 protein: CASSSRGGAYEQYF
clone size: once
J gene: TRBJ2-7
V gene: TRBV5-1
D gene: TRBD2

CDR3 DNA: TGCAGCGCCGTCCGGGACTACACCGGGGAGCTGTTTTTT
CDR3 protein: CSAVRDYTGELFF
clone size: -
J gene: TRBJ2-2
V gene: TRBV29-1
D gene: -

CDR3 DNA: TGTGCCAGTAGTAGCCGGAACAATGAGCAGTTCTTC
CDR3 protein: CASSSRNNEQFF
clone size: -
J gene: TRBJ2-1
V gene: TRBV19
D gene: -

CDR3 DNA: TGCAGCGTTGGGGGTTTGAGCGAGCAGTACTTC
CDR3 protein: CSVGGLSEQYF
clone size: -
J gene: TRBJ2-7
V gene: TRBV29-1
D gene: -

CDR3 DNA: TGTGCCAGCAAAGAGGGTGGCTCTGGAAACACCATATATTTT
CDR3 protein: CASKEGGSGNTIYF
clone size: once
J gene: TRBJ1-3
V gene: TRBV28
D gene: -

CDR3 DNA: TGTGCCAGTAGTGCGACAGGGGGCGTGGATACGCAGTATTTT
CDR3 protein: CASSATGGVDTQYF
clone size: -
J gene: TRBJ2-3
V gene: TRBV19
D gene: TRBD1